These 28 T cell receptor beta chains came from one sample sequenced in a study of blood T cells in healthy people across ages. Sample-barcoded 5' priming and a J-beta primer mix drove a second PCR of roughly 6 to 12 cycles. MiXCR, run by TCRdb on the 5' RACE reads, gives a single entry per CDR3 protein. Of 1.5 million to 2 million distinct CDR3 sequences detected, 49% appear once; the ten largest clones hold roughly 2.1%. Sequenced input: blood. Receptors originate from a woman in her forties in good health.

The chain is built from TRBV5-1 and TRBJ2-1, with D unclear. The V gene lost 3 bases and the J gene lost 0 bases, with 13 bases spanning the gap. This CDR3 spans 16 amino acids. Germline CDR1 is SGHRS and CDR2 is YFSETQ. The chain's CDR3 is CASSYIDSTSYNEQFF. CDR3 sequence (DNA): TGCGCCAGCAGCTATATCGACTCTACCTCCTACAATGAGCAGTTCTTC.

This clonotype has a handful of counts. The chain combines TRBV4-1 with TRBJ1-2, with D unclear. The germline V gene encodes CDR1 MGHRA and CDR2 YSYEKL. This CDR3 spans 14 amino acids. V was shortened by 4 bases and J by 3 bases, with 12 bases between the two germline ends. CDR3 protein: CASSLGLKDYGYTF. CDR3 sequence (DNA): TGCGCCAGCAGCCTTGGATTAAAGGACTATGGCTACACCTTC.

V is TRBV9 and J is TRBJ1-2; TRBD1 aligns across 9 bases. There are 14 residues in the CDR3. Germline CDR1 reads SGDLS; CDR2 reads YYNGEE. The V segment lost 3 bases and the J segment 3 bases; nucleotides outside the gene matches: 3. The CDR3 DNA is TGTGCCAGCAGCGACGGGGACAGGGACTATGGCTACACCTTC. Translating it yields CASSDGDRDYGYTF.

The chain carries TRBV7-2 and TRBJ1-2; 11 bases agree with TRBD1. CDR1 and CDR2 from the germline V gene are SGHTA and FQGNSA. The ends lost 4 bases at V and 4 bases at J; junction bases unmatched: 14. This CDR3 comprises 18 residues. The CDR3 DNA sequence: TGTGCCAGCAGCTCAGCCGCTAGGGGGACAGGGGGATTCTATGGCTACACCTTC. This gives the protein CASSSAARGTGGFYGYTF.

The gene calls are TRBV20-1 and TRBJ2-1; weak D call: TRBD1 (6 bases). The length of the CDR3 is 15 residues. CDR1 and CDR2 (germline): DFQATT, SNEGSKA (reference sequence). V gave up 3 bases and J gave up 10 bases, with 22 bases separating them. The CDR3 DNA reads TGCAGTGCTAGGACTCCCGGGACACCCGCCAGCGAGCAGTTCTTC. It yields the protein CSARTPGTPASEQFF.

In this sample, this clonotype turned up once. As DNA, the CDR3 is TGCGCCAGCAGTTCCGGGACTAGCGGAACCGTAGAGTATTTT. Translated, it gives CASSSGTSGTVEYF. The rearrangement uses TRBV5-1 and TRBJ2-3; 11 bases align to TRBD2. CDR1 SGHRS and CDR2 YFSETQ come from the germline V gene. The CDR3 consists of 14 residues. J gave up 13 bases and V 5 bases, and 12 bases lay outside the gene matches.

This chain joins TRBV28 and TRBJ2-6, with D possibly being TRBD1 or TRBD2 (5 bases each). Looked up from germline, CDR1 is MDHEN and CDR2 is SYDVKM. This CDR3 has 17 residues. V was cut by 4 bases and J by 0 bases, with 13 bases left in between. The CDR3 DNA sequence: TGTGCCAGCAGTTCAGGGACGAGTAACTCTGGGGCCAACGTCCTGACTTTC. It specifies CASSSGTSNSGANVLTF. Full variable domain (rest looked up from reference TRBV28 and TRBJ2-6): DVKVTQSSRYLVKRTGEKVFLECVQDMDHENMFWYRQDPGLGLRLIYFSYDVKMKEKGDIPEGYSVSREKKERFSLILESASTNQTSMYLCASSSGTSNSGANVLTFGAGSRLTVL.

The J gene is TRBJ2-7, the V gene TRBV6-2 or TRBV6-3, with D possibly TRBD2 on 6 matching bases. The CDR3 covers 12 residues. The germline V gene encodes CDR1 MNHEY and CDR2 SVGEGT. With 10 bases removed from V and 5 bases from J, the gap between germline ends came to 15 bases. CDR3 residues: CATNQGGDEQYF. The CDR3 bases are TGTGCCACAAACCAGGGCGGGGACGAGCAGTACTTC.

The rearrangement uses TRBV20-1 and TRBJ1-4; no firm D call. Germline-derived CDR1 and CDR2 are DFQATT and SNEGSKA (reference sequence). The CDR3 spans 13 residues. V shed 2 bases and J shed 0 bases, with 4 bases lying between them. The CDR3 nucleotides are TGCAGTGCTAGACAGTCAACTAATGAAAAACTGTTTTTT. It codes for CSARQSTNEKLFF.

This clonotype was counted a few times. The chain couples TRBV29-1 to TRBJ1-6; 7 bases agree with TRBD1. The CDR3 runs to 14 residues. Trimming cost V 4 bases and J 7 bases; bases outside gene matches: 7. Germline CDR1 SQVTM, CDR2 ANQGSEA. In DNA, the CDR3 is TGCAGCGTTGCCGAGGGGGCATCGAATTCACCCCTCCACTTT. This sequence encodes CSVAEGASNSPLHF.

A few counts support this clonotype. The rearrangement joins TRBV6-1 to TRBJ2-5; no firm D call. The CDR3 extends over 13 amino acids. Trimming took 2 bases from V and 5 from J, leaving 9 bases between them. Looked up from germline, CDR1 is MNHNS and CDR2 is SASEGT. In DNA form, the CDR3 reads TGTGCCAGCAGTGAATCCTTTACGGAGACCCAGTACTTC. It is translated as CASSESFTETQYF.

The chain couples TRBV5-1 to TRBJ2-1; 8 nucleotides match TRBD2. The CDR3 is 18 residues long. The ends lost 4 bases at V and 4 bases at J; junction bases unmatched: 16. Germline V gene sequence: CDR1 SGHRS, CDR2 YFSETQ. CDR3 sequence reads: CASSPEGAAGVVYNEQFF. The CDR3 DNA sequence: TGCGCCAGCAGCCCCGAAGGGGCAGCGGGGGTGGTGTACAATGAGCAGTTCTTC.

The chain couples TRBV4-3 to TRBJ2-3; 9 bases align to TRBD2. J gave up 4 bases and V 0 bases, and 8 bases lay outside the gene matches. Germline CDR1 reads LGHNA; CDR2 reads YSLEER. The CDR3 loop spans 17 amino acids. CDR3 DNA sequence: TGCGCCAGCAGCCAAGAACCCCCAGCGGGGGGTGCAGATACGCAGTATTTT. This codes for CASSQEPPAGGADTQYF.

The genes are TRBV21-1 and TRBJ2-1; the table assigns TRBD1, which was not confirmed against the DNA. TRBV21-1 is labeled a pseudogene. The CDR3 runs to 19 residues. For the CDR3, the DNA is TGTGCCAGCAGCAAAAATGCCCCCGAGGGACAGGGTTACGGCAATGAGCAGTTCTTC. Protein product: CASSKNAPEGQGYGNEQFF.

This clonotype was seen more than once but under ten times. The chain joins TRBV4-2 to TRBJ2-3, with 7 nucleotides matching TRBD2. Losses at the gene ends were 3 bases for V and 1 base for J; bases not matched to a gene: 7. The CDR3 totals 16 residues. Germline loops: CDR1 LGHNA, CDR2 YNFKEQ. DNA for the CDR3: TGTGCCAGCAGCCAGTCGACTAGCCAGGGCACAGATACGCAGTATTTT. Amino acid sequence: CASSQSTSQGTDTQYF.

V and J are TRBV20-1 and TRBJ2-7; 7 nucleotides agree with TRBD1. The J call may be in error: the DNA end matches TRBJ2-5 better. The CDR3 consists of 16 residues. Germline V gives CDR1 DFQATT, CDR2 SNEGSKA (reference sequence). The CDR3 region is CSANRTSTGSQETQYF. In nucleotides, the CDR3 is TGCAGTGCCAACCGAACCTCGACAGGGAGCCAAGAGACCCAGTACTTC.

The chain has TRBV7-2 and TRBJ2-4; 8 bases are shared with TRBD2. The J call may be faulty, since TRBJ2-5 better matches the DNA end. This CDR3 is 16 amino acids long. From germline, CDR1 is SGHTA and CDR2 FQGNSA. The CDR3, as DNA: TGTGCCAGCAGCTCCGCACGGGGGGGCCGTTTTGAGACCCAGTACTTC. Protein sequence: CASSSARGGRFETQYF.

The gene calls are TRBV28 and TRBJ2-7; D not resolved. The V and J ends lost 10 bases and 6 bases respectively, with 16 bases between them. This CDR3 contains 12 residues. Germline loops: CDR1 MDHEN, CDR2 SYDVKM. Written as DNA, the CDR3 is TGTGCCACCAGGTTGATGTGGGGCGAGCAGTACTTC. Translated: CATRLMWGEQYF.

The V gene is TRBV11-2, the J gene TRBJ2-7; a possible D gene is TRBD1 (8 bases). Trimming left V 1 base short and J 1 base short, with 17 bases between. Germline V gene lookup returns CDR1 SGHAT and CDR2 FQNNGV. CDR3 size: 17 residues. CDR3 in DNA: TGTGCCAGCAGCTTAGGAACAGGGGGGGGACTGTCCTACGAGCAGTACTTC. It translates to CASSLGTGGGLSYEQYF.

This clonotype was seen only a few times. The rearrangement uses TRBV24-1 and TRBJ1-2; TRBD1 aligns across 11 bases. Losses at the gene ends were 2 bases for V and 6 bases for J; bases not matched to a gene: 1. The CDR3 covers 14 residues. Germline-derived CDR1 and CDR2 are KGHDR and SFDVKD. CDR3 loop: CATSDWTGGDGYTF. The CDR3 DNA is TGTGCCACCAGTGATTGGACAGGGGGCGATGGCTACACCTTC.

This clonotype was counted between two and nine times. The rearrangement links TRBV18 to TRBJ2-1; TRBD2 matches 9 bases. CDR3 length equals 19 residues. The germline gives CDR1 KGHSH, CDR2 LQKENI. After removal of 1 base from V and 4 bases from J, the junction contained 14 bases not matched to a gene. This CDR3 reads CASSPLGVAGAPKYNEQFF. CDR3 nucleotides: TGTGCCAGCTCACCACTCGGGGTAGCGGGGGCCCCCAAATACAATGAGCAGTTCTTC.

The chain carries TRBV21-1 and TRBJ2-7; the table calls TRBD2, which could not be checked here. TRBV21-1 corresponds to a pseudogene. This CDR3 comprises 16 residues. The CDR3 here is CASSTSGGASSYEQYF. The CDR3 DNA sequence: TGTGCCAGCAGCACCAGCGGGGGGGCATCTTCATACGAGCAGTACTTC.

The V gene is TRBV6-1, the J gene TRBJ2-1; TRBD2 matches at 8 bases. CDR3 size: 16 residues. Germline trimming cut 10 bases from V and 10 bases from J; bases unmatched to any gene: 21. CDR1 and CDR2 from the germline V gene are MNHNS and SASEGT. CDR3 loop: CATKPSGTRNLGEQFF. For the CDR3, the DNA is TGTGCCACCAAACCATCCGGGACTAGGAATCTGGGCGAGCAGTTCTTC.

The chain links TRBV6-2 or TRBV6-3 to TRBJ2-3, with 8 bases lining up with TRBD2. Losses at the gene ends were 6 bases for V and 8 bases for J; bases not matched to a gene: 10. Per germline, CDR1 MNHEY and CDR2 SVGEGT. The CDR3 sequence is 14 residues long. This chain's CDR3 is CASSKSGGRATQYF. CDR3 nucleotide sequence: TGTGCCAGCAGCAAGAGCGGGGGTCGAGCTACGCAGTATTTT.

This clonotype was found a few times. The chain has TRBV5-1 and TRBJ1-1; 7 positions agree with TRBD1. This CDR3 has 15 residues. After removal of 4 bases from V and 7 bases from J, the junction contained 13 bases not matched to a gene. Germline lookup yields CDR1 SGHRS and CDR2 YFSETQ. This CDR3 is CASSRAIRDRGEAFF. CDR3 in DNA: TGCGCCAGCAGCCGCGCCATCCGGGACAGAGGTGAAGCTTTCTTT.

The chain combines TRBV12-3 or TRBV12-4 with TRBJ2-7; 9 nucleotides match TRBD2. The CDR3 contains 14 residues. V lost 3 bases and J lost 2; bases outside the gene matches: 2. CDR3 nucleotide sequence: TGTGCCAGCAGTTTGACTAGCGGACCCTACGAGCAGTACTTC. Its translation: CASSLTSGPYEQYF.

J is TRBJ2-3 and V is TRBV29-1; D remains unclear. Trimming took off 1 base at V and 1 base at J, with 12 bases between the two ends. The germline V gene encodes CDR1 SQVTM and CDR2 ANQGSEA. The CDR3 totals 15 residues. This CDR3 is CSVEAILTCTDTQYF. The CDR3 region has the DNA TGCAGCGTTGAAGCGATACTCACTTGCACAGATACGCAGTATTTT.

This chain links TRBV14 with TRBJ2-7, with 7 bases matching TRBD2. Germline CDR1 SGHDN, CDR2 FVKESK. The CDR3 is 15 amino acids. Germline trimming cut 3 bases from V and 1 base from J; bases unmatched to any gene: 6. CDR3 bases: TGTGCCAGCAGCCAGGAGACTAGCCGATCCTACGAGCAGTACTTC. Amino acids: CASSQETSRSYEQYF.